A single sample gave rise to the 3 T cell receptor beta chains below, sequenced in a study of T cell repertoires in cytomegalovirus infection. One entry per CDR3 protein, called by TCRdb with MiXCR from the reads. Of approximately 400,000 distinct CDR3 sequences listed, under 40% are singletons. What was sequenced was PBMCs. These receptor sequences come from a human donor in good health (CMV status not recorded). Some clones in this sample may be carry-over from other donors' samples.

CDR3: CASSYVWLDGRTYEQYF. The CDR3 DNA sequence: TGTGCCAGCAGTTACGTTTGGTTGGACGGGCGAACCTACGAGCAGTACTTC. The J gene is TRBJ2-7, the V gene TRBV6-2 or TRBV6-3; no clear D gene. CDR1 MNHEY and CDR2 SVGEGT come from the germline V gene. Trimming stripped 2 bases from V and 2 bases from J, with 19 bases between. There are 17 residues in the CDR3.

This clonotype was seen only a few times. CDR3 amino acids: CASSDSGTGCYEQYF. DNA of the CDR3: TGTGCCAGCAGTGACTCCGGGACAGGCTGCTACGAGCAGTACTTC. The rearrangement joins TRBV6-4 to TRBJ2-7; 8 nucleotides match TRBD1. Trimming took 0 bases from V and 3 from J; bases not matched to a gene: 4. Germline lookup yields CDR1 MRHNA and CDR2 SNTAGT. The CDR3 is made up of 15 amino acids.

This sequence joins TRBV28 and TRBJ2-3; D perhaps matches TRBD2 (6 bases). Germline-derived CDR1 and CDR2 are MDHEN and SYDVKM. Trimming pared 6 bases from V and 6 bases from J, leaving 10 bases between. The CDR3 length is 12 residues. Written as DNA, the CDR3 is TGTGCCAGCAGGACTGGGGGGGATACGCAGTATTTT. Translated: CASRTGGDTQYF.